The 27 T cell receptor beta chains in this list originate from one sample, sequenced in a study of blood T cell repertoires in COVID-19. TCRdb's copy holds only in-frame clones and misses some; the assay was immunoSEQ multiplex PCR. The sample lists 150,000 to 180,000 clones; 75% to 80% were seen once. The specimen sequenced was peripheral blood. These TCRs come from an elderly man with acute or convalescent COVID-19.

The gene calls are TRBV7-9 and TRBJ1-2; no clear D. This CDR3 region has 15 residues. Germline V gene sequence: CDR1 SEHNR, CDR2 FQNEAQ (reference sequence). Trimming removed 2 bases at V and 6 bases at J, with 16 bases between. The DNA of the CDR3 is TGTGCCAGCAGCTTACCGGTTACGGGAGGTAATGGCTACACCTTC. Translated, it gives CASSLPVTGGNGYTF.

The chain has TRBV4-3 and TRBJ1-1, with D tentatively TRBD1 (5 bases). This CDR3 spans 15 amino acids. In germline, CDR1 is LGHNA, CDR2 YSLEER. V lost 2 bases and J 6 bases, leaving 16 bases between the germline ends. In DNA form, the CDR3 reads TGCGCCAGCAGCCAAAGATGGCAGGGTGCATCTGAAGCTTTCTTT. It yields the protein CASSQRWQGASEAFF.

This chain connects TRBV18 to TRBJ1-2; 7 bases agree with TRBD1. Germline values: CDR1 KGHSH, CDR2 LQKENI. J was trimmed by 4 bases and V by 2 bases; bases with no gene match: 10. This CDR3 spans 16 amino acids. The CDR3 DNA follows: TGTGCCAGCTCACCAGGAGGGGGCGCATCCGTCTATGGCTACACCTTC. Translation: CASSPGGGASVYGYTF.

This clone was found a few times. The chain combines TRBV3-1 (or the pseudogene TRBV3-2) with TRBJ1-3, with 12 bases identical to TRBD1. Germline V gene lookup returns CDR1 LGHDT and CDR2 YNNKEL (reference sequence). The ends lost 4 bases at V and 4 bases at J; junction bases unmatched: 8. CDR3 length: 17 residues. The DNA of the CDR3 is TGTGCCAGCAGCCCTCCGGGACAGGGGGCGCAGGGAAACACCATATATTTT. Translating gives CASSPPGQGAQGNTIYF.

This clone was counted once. CDR3: CASSQGRGTSGADTQYF. The CDR3 DNA reads as TGTGCCAGCAGCCAAGGTCGGGGGACTAGCGGGGCAGATACGCAGTATTTT. The chain carries TRBV3-1 (or the pseudogene TRBV3-2) and TRBJ2-3; 13 positions match TRBD2. From germline, CDR1 is LGHDT and CDR2 YNNKEL (reference sequence). The junction had 5 bases not matched to a gene; V was cut back by 1 base and J by 4 bases. This CDR3 has 17 amino acids.

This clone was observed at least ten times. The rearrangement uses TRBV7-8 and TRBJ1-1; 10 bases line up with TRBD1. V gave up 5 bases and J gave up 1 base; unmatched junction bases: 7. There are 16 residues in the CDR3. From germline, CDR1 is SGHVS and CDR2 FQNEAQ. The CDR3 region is CASSLRDRGSNTEAFF. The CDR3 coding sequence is TGTGCCAGCAGCCTCCGGGACAGGGGTTCGAACACTGAAGCTTTCTTT.

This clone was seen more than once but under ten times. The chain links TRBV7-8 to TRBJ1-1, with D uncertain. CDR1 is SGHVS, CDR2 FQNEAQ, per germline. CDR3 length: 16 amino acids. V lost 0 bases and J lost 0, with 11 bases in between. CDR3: CASSLANWALNTEAFF. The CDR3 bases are TGTGCCAGCAGCTTAGCAAACTGGGCCCTGAACACTGAAGCTTTCTTT.

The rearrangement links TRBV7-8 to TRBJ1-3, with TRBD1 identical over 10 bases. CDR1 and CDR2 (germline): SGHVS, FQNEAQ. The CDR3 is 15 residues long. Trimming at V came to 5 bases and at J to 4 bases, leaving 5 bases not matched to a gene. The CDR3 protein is CASSKGQGFGNTIYF. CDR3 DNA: TGTGCCAGCAGCAAGGGACAGGGGTTCGGAAACACCATATATTTT.

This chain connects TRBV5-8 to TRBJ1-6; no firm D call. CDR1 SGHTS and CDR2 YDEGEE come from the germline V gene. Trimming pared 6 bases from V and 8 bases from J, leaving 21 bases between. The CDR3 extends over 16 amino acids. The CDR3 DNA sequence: TGTGCCAGCACTCCCACCGGACTCGGCGTAGATTCACCCCTCCACTTT. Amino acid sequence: CASTPTGLGVDSPLHF.

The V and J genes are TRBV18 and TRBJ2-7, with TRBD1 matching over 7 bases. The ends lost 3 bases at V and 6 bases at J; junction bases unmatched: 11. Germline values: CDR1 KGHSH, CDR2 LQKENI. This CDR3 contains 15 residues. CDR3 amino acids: CASSPRTGPSTEQYF. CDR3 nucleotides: TGTGCCAGCTCACCGAGGACAGGCCCCTCCACCGAGCAGTACTTC.

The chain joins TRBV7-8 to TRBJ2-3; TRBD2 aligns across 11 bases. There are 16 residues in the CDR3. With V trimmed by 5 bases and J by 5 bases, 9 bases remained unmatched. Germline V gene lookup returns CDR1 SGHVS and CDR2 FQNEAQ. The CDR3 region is CASSPRLAGLEDTQYF. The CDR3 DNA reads TGTGCCAGCAGCCCCAGACTAGCGGGGCTGGAAGATACGCAGTATTTT.

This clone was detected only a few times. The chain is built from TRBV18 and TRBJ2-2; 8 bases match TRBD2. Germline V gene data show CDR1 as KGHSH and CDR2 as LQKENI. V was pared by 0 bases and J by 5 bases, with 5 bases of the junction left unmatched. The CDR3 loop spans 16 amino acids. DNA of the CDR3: TGTGCCAGCTCACCACCTAATTCGGGAGGGACCGGGGAGCTGTTTTTT. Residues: CASSPPNSGGTGELFF.

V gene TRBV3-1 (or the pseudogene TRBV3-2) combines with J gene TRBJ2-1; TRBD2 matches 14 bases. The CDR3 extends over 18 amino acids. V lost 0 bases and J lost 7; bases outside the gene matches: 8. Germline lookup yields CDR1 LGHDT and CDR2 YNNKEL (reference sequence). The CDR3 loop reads CASSQDPRLAGGRNEQFF. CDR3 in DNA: TGTGCCAGCAGCCAAGATCCCCGACTAGCGGGGGGGCGGAATGAGCAGTTCTTC.

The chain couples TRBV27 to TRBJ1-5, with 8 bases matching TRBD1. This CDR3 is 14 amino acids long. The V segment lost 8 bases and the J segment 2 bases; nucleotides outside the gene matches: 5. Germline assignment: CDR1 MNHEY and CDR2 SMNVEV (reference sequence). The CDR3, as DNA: TGTGCCAGCGCTGACAGGGGAGGCAATCAGCCCCAGCATTTT. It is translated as CASADRGGNQPQHF.

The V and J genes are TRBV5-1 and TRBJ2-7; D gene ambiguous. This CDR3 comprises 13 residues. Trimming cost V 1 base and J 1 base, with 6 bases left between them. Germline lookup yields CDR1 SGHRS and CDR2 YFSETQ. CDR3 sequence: CASSLYMSYEQYF. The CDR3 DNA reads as TGCGCCAGCAGCTTGTACATGTCCTACGAGCAGTACTTC. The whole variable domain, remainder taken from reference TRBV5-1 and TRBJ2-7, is KAGVTQTPRYLIKTRGQQVTLSCSPISGHRSVSWYQQTPGQGLQFLFEYFSETQRNKGNFPGRFSGRQFSNSRSEMNVSTLELGDSALYLCASSLYMSYEQYFGPGTRLTVT.

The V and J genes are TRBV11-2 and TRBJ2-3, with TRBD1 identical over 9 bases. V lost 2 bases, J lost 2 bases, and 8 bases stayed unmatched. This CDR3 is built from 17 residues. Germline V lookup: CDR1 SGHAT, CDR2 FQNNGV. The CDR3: CASSLYAGTGLTDTQYF. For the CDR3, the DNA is TGTGCCAGCAGCTTATACGCCGGGACAGGGCTCACAGATACGCAGTATTTT.

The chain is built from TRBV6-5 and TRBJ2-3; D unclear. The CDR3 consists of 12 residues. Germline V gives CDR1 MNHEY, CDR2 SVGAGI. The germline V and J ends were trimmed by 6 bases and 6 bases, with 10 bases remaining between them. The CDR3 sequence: CASSNSRDTQYF. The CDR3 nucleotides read TGTGCCAGCAGCAACAGTAGGGATACGCAGTATTTT.

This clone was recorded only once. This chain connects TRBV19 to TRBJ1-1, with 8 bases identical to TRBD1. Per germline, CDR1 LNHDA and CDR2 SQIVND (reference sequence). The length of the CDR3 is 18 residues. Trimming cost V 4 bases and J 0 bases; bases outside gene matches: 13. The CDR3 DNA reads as TGTGCCAGTAGTAGATGGGTCAGGGGGCTCGGGGTGAACACTGAAGCTTTCTTT. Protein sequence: CASSRWVRGLGVNTEAFF.

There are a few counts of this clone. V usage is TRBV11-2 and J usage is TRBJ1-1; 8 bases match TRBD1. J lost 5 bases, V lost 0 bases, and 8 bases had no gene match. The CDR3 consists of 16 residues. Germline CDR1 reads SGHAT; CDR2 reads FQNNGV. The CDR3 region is CASSLDSQGAWTEAFF. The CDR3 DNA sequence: TGTGCCAGCAGCTTAGATTCCCAGGGGGCTTGGACTGAAGCTTTCTTT. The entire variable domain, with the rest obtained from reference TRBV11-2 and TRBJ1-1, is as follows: EAGVAQSPRYKIIEKRQSVAFWCNPISGHATLYWYQQILGQGPKLLIQFQNNGVVDDSQLPKDRFSAERLKGVDSTLKIQPAKLEDSAVYLCASSLDSQGAWTEAFFGQGTRLTVV.

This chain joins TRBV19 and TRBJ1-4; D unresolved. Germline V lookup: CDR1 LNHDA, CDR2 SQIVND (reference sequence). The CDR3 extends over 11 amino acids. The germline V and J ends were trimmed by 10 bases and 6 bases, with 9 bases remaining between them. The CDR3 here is CATSRDEKLFF. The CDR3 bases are TGTGCCACTTCCCGGGATGAAAAACTGTTTTTT.

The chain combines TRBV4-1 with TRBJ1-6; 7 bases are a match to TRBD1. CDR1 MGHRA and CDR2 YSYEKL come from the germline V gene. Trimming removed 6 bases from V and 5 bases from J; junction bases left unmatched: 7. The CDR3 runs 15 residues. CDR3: CASRQGVGNNSPLHF. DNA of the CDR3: TGCGCCAGCAGGCAGGGGGTTGGGAATAATTCACCCCTCCACTTT.

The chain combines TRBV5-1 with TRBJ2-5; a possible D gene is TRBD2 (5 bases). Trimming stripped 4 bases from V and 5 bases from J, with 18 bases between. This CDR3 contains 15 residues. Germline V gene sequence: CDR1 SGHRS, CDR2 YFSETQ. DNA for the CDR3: TGCGCCAGCAGCGCCGACAAGACTAAGGCGGAGACCCAGTACTTC. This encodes CASSADKTKAETQYF.

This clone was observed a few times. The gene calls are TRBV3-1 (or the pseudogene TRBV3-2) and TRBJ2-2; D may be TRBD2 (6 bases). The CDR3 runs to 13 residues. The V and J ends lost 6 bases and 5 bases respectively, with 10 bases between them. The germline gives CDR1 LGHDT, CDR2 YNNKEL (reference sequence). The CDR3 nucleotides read TGTGCCAGCAGGCGGGCGGGAACCGGGGAGCTGTTTTTT. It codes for CASRRAGTGELFF.

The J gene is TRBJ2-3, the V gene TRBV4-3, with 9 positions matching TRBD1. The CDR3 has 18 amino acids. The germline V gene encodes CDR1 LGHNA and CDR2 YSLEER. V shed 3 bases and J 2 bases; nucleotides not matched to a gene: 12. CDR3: CASSQLDRGSLITDTQYF. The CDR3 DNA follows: TGCGCCAGCAGCCAGTTGGACAGGGGATCACTCATCACAGATACGCAGTATTTT.

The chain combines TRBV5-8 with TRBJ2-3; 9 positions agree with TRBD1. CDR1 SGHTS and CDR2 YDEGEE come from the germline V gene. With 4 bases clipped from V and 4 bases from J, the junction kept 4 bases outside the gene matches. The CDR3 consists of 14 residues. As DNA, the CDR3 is TGTGCCAGCAGCCTTGGGACAGGGCCAGATACGCAGTATTTT. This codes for CASSLGTGPDTQYF.

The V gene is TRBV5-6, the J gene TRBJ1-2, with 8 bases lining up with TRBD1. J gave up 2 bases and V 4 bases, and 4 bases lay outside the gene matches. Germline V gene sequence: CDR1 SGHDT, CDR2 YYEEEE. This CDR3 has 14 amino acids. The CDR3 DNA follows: TGTGCCAGCAGCCAGGACAGGGTGAACTATGGCTACACCTTC. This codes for CASSQDRVNYGYTF.

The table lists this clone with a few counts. DNA of the CDR3: TGTGCCAGCAGTGTTGGACAGTTGAACACTGAAGCTTTCTTT. This codes for CASSVGQLNTEAFF. The J gene is TRBJ1-1, the V gene TRBV2; maybe TRBD1 (6 bases). Germline lookup yields CDR1 SNHLY and CDR2 FYNNEI. With 4 bases removed from V and 0 bases from J, the gap between germline ends came to 9 bases. The CDR3 sequence is 14 residues long. The full variable domain, rest sourced from reference TRBV2 and TRBJ1-1, is EPEVTQTPSHQVTQMGQEVILRCVPISNHLYFYWYRQILGQKVEFLVSFYNNEISEKSEIFDDQFSVERPDGSNFTLKIRSTKLEDSAMYFCASSVGQLNTEAFFGQGTRLTVV.